What follows are 16 T cell receptor beta chains derived from one specimen sequenced in a study of blood T cell repertoires in COVID-19. Method: immunoSEQ multiplex PCR; TCRdb's copy keeps in-frame clones and lacks some. Of about 110,000 clones in the sample, over 75% were seen once. The sequenced sample was peripheral blood. Receptors originate from a woman in her 70s who had recovered from COVID-19.

This sequence joins TRBV6-5 and TRBJ2-2, with no clear D. Germline lookup yields CDR1 MNHEY and CDR2 SVGAGI. V was trimmed by 5 bases and J by 0 bases, leaving 10 bases between them. This CDR3 spans 15 amino acids. The CDR3 DNA sequence: TGTGCCAGCAGTCCCCGGCGGACGAACACCGGGGAGCTGTTTTTT. It yields the protein CASSPRRTNTGELFF.

The chain links TRBV28 to TRBJ2-7, with 9 bases identical to TRBD1. The CDR3 has 14 residues. The germline CDR1 and CDR2 sequences are MDHEN and SYDVKM. V shed 8 bases and J 0 bases; nucleotides not matched to a gene: 5. The CDR3 here is CASGTGSSSYEQYF. The CDR3 coding sequence is TGTGCCAGCGGGACAGGGTCGAGCTCCTACGAGCAGTACTTC. Combining the CDR3 with reference TRBV28 and TRBJ2-7 gives the whole variable domain DVKVTQSSRYLVKRTGEKVFLECVQDMDHENMFWYRQDPGLGLRLIYFSYDVKMKEKGDIPEGYSVSREKKERFSLILESASTNQTSMYLCASGTGSSSYEQYFGPGTRLTVT.

This clone was detected once. The genes are TRBV5-4 and TRBJ2-3; 14 positions agree with TRBD2. CDR1 is SGHNT and CDR2 is YYREEE in the germline V gene (reference sequence). The CDR3 has 19 residues. J gave up 2 bases and V 4 bases, and 12 bases lay outside the gene matches. CDR3 bases: TGTGCCAGCAGCCCTCAGACCGGGACTAGCGGGGGAACCACAGATACGCAGTATTTT. Its protein product is CASSPQTGTSGGTTDTQYF.

The genes are TRBV9 and TRBJ2-5; perhaps TRBD2 as D (6 bases). The germline V and J ends were trimmed by 4 bases and 5 bases, with 12 bases remaining between them. CDR1 and CDR2 (germline): SGDLS, YYNGEE. The CDR3 extends over 13 amino acids. The CDR3 DNA sequence: TGTGCCAGCAGCCCCGGGACTTGGGAGACCCAGTACTTC. Residues: CASSPGTWETQYF.

The genes are TRBV20-1 and TRBJ2-1; 10 nucleotides agree with TRBD2. This CDR3 is built from 14 residues. V dropped 3 bases and J dropped 4; count of bases not matched to a gene: 3. The germline gives CDR1 DFQATT, CDR2 SNEGSKA (reference sequence). The CDR3 reads CSASTAGGYNEQFF. The CDR3 coding sequence is TGCAGTGCTAGTACAGCGGGGGGGTACAATGAGCAGTTCTTC.

In its sample, this clone was seen a few times. This chain connects TRBV2 to TRBJ2-2, with 7 bases that match TRBD1. Germline CDR1 and CDR2: SNHLY and FYNNEI. Trimming removed 5 bases from V and 0 bases from J; junction bases left unmatched: 3. The CDR3 runs to 15 residues. The CDR3 region is CASSSGQANTGELFF. In DNA form, the CDR3 reads TGTGCCAGCAGTTCTGGACAGGCGAACACCGGGGAGCTGTTTTTT.

The V gene is TRBV2, the J gene TRBJ2-7, with D uncertain. Germline V CDR1 and CDR2: SNHLY, FYNNEI. V shed 5 bases and J shed 2 bases, with 4 bases lying between them. The CDR3 is 11 amino acids. The CDR3 sequence: CASSPTYEQYF. CDR3 DNA: TGTGCCAGCAGTCCTACCTACGAGCAGTACTTC.

The CDR3 DNA reads TGTGCCAGCAGCTCCGCAGGGGTAAGCCTCTCCTATGGCTACACCTTC. Translated, it gives CASSSAGVSLSYGYTF. This sequence joins TRBV7-2 and TRBJ1-2, with a possible D match to TRBD1 (6 bases). Germline values: CDR1 SGHTA, CDR2 FQGNSA. CDR3 length equals 16 residues. V dropped 4 bases and J dropped 4 bases, with 19 bases sitting between them. The variable domain in full, completed from reference TRBV7-2 and TRBJ1-2, reads GAGVSQSPSNKVTEKGKDVELRCDPISGHTALYWYRQSLGQGLEFLIYFQGNSAPDKSGLPSDRFSAERTGGSVSTLTIQRTQQEDSAVYLCASSSAGVSLSYGYTFGSGTRLTVV.

The rearrangement uses TRBV11-3 and TRBJ1-1; D perhaps matches TRBD1 (5 bases). Germline V lookup: CDR1 SGHNT, CDR2 YENEEA. The CDR3 contains 13 residues. Trimming left V 5 bases short and J 4 bases short, with 11 bases between. The CDR3 DNA reads as TGTGCCAGCAGCCGACAGACGGGCACTGAAGCTTTCTTT. Translated, it gives CASSRQTGTEAFF. The full variable domain, completed using reference TRBV11-3 and TRBJ1-1, is EAGVVQSPRYKIIEKKQPVAFWCNPISGHNTLYWYLQNLGQGPELLIRYENEEAVDDSQLPKDRFSAERLKGVDSTLKIQPAELGDSAVYLCASSRQTGTEAFFGQGTRLTVV.

This rearrangement joins TRBV7-2 to TRBJ2-5; 14 bases are a match to TRBD2. V dropped 1 base and J dropped 6; count of bases not matched to a gene: 10. This CDR3 is 18 amino acids long. The V gene's germline CDR1 is SGHTA and CDR2 FQGNSA. CDR3 in amino acids: CASSLVGRLAGGPKTQYF. CDR3 sequence (DNA): TGTGCCAGCAGCTTAGTAGGGAGACTAGCGGGGGGGCCGAAGACCCAGTACTTC.

The genes are TRBV7-3 and TRBJ2-3; TRBD2 matches 13 bases. This CDR3 is 18 amino acids long. Trimming removed 0 bases from V and 4 bases from J; junction bases left unmatched: 7. The V gene's germline CDR1 is SGHTA and CDR2 FQGTGA. The CDR3 DNA reads as TGTGCCAGCAGCTTAACACCGGGACTAGCGGGATACGCAGATACGCAGTATTTT. It specifies CASSLTPGLAGYADTQYF. The full variable domain, completed using reference TRBV7-3 and TRBJ2-3, is GAGVSQTPSNKVTEKGKYVELRCDPISGHTALYWYRQSLGQGPEFLIYFQGTGAADDSGLPNDRFFAVRPEGSVSTLKIQRTERGDSAVYLCASSLTPGLAGYADTQYFGPGTRLTVL.

The chain links TRBV18 to TRBJ2-7; 11 positions agree with TRBD2. Germline CDR1 and CDR2: KGHSH and LQKENI. V gave up 5 bases and J gave up 5 bases; unmatched junction bases: 11. The CDR3 runs to 16 residues. The CDR3 nucleotides are TGTGCCAGCTCAACTAGCGGGAGTGCCCACGCGGACGAGCAGTACTTC. Translation: CASSTSGSAHADEQYF.

The genes are TRBV28 and TRBJ1-1; possible D gene TRBD1, 5 bases. This CDR3 has 16 amino acids. From germline, CDR1 is MDHEN and CDR2 SYDVKM. The ends were cut back, 2 bases at V and 5 bases at J, with 18 bases in the middle. CDR3 protein: CASSLPGGWRGTEAFF. In DNA, the CDR3 is TGTGCCAGCAGTTTACCCGGAGGGTGGAGGGGAACTGAAGCTTTCTTT. Full variable domain (outside the CDR3, taken from reference TRBV28 and TRBJ1-1): DVKVTQSSRYLVKRTGEKVFLECVQDMDHENMFWYRQDPGLGLRLIYFSYDVKMKEKGDIPEGYSVSREKKERFSLILESASTNQTSMYLCASSLPGGWRGTEAFFGQGTRLTVV.

This chain uses TRBV30 with TRBJ2-7, with unresolved D. CDR3 length: 12 residues. Looked up from germline, CDR1 is GTSNPN and CDR2 is SVGIG (reference sequence). V was clipped by 3 bases and J by 5 bases, with 11 bases between them. The CDR3 sequence: CAWRSFGDEQYF. Here the CDR3 DNA reads TGTGCCTGGAGGAGTTTCGGAGACGAGCAGTACTTC. Full variable domain (remainder filled in from reference TRBV30 and TRBJ2-7): SQTIHQWPATLVQPVGSPLSLECTVEGTSNPNLYWYRQAAGRGLQLLFYSVGIGQISSEVPQNLSASRPQDRQFILSSKKLLLSDSGFYLCAWRSFGDEQYFGPGTRLTVT.

Notes on this clone: The sample has other DNA sequences that encode this CDR3 too. The rearrangement joins TRBV30 to TRBJ1-5; D is undetermined. Germline lookup yields CDR1 GTSNPN and CDR2 SVGIG (reference sequence). The CDR3 covers 12 residues. V lost 1 base to trimming and J lost 7 bases, with 8 bases between them. The CDR3, as DNA: TGTGCCTGGAGTGGGGGAGGACAGCCCCAGCATTTT. The encoded protein is CAWSGGGQPQHF.

The chain employs TRBV19 and TRBJ2-7, with a possible D match to TRBD2 (5 bases). Trimming removed 3 bases from V and 3 bases from J, with 15 bases in between. The CDR3 contains 15 residues. The germline CDR1 and CDR2 sequences are LNHDA and SQIVND (reference sequence). Here the CDR3 DNA reads TGTGCCAGTAGTATTACCCCCCGGGGAAACTACGAGCAGTACTTC. Translated, it gives CASSITPRGNYEQYF. The variable domain in full, with the rest retrieved from reference TRBV19 and TRBJ2-7, is DGGITQSPKYLFRKEGQNVTLSCEQNLNHDAMYWYRQDPGQGLRLIYYSQIVNDFQKGDIAEGYSVSREKKESFPLTVTSAQKNPTAFYLCASSITPRGNYEQYFGPGTRLTVT.